Listed here are 6 T cell receptor beta chains from one sample, sequenced in a study of Ad26.COV2.S vaccination and SARS-CoV-2 variants. Method: immunoSEQ multiplex PCR; TCRdb's copy keeps in-frame clones and lacks some. This table holds roughly 350,000 clones, roughly 91% found once. Treatment in this sample: roughly 20 received Ad26.COV2.S at low or high dose, single or two shots; 5 received placebo; per-sample allocation not given. Sampling happened 63 days after the first vaccine or placebo injection. The sample consisted of peripheral blood, taken in a trial of Ad26.COV2.S vaccine versus placebo. These receptors all come from a person between 18 and 60 years old who received the Ad26.COV2.S COVID-19 vaccine or a placebo.

The chain joins TRBV27 to TRBJ1-6, with TRBD1 matching 7 bases. V trimming: 5 bases; J trimming: 11 bases; junction bases outside the gene matches: 18. Germline CDR1 and CDR2: MNHEY and SMNVEV (reference sequence). The CDR3 sequence is 17 residues long. DNA for the CDR3: TGTGCCAGCAGTCAAGAGAGGACAGGTTATAGTGCTACACCCCTCCACTTT. Amino acids: CASSQERTGYSATPLHF.

The chain carries TRBV19 and TRBJ2-7; 11 nucleotides line up with TRBD1. Germline V gives CDR1 LNHDA, CDR2 SQIVND (reference sequence). The J segment lost 0 bases and the V segment lost 5 bases, leaving 3 bases of the junction unmatched. This CDR3 region has 15 residues. The CDR3 DNA sequence: TGTGCCAGTAGTCCTGGGACAGGGGGCTCCTACGAGCAGTACTTC. Amino acid sequence: CASSPGTGGSYEQYF.

This clone was observed a handful of times. V gene TRBV7-2 combines with J gene TRBJ2-7; 7 bases align to TRBD2. Germline V lookup: CDR1 SGHTA, CDR2 FQGNSA. This CDR3 is 16 amino acids long. V shed 4 bases and J 5 bases; nucleotides not matched to a gene: 14. The CDR3: CASSSRGGGAPDEQYF. In DNA, the CDR3 is TGTGCCAGCAGCTCGAGGGGCGGGGGAGCCCCGGACGAGCAGTACTTC.

The chain uses TRBV4-2 and TRBJ2-1, with a tentative D call TRBD2 (7 bases). Germline CDR1 LGHNA, CDR2 YNFKEQ. The CDR3 consists of 15 residues. V shed 4 bases and J shed 4 bases, with 14 bases lying between them. Here the CDR3 reads CASSPGGPEYNEQFF. The CDR3 bases are TGTGCCAGCAGCCCCGGGGGGCCGGAGTACAATGAGCAGTTCTTC.

The chain couples TRBV4-2 to TRBJ2-2, with 8 nucleotides matching TRBD2. The V gene end was trimmed by 1 base and the J gene end by 6 bases; junction bases not matched to a gene: 7. In germline, CDR1 is LGHNA, CDR2 YNFKEQ. CDR3 length: 16 amino acids. Written as DNA, the CDR3 is TGTGCCAGCAGCCAAGTTCGAGCGGGGGTGGCCGGGGAGCTGTTTTTT. Amino acid sequence: CASSQVRAGVAGELFF.

The CDR3 reads CASSHKNTDTQYF. Here the CDR3 DNA reads TGTGCCAGCAGCCATAAGAACACAGATACGCAGTATTTT. The rearrangement uses TRBV14 and TRBJ2-3; no clear D. Germline V gives CDR1 SGHDN, CDR2 FVKESK. The CDR3 sequence is 13 residues long. The V end lost 3 bases, the J end lost 2 bases, and 6 bases lay between the germline ends.